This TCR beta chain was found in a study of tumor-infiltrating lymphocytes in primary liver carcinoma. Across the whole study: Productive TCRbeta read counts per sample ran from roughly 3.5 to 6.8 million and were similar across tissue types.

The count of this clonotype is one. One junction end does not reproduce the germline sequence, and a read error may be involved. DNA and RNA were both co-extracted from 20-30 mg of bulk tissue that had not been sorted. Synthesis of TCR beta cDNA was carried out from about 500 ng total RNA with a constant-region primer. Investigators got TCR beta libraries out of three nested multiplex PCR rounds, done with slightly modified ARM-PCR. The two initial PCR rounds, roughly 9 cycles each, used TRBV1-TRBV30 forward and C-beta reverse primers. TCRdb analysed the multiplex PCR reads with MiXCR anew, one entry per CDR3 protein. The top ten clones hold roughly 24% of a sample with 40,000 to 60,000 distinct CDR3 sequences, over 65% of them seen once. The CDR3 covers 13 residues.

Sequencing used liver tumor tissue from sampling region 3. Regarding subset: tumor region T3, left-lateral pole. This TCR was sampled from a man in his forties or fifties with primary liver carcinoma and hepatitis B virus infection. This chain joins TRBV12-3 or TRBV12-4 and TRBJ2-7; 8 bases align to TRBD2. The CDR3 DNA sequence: TGTACCAGCAGCTTGCGGGAGGCCTACGTGCAGTACTTC. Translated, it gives CTSSLREAYVQYF.